Only a few counts were recorded for the clone carrying this TCR beta chain. What it binds is unknown. This entry belongs to a study of T cells in Graves' hyperthyroidism and ophthalmopathy. TCR beta CDR3 regions were amplified from RNA. In the first-round RT-PCR of the TCR CDR3, the HTBI primer set was used. In TCRdb, the multiplex PCR reads were re-called with MiXCR into one record per CDR3 protein. Counted here are some 380,000 distinct CDR3 sequences, about 13% occurring once; the ten biggest clones make up around 21%. The CDR3 extends over 16 amino acids. Germline V gives CDR1 GTSNPN, CDR2 SVGIG (reference sequence). Trimming cost V 0 bases and J 1 base, with 13 bases left between them. General study points: Most thyroid-expanded clonotypes above 0.001 were also found in blood.

The receptor comes from a young man with Graves' hyperthyroidism that later progressed to Graves' ophthalmopathy. The sequenced sample was blood. V is TRBV30 and J is TRBJ1-3, with D possibly matching TRBD1 (6 bases). Written as DNA, the CDR3 is TGTGCCTGGAGTGTACCGCGGACAGAATCTGGAAACACCATATATTTT. Translating it yields CAWSVPRTESGNTIYF.